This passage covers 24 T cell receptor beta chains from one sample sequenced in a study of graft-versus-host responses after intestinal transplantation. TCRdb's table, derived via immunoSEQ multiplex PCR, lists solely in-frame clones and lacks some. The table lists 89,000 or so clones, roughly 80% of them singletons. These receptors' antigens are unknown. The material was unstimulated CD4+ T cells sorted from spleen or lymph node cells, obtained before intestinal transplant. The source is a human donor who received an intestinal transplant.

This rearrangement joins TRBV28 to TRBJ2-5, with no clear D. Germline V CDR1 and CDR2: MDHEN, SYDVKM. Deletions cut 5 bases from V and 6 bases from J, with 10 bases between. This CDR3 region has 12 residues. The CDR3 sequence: CASSDSRQTQYF. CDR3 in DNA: TGTGCCAGCAGTGATAGCCGCCAGACCCAGTACTTC. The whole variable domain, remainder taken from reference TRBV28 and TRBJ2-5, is DVKVTQSSRYLVKRTGEKVFLECVQDMDHENMFWYRQDPGLGLRLIYFSYDVKMKEKGDIPEGYSVSREKKERFSLILESASTNQTSMYLCASSDSRQTQYFGPGTRLLVL.

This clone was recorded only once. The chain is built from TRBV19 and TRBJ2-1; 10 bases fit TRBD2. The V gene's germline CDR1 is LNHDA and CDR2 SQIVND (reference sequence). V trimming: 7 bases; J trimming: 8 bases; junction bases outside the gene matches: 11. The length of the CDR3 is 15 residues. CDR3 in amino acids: CASTARPSGRDEQFF. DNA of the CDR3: TGTGCCAGTACGGCCCGGCCTAGCGGGAGAGATGAGCAGTTCTTC.

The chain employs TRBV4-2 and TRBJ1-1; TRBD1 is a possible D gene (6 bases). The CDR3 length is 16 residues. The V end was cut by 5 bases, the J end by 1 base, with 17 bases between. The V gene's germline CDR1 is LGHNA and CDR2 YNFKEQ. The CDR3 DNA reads TGTGCCAGCAGCAGGAACCCGGGACAACCGAACACTGAAGCTTTCTTT. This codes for CASSRNPGQPNTEAFF.

The CDR3 bases are TGTGCCAGCAGCGCCCGATCGGGGGAGGGCTACGAGCAGTACTTC. Protein: CASSARSGEGYEQYF. The chain links TRBV9 to TRBJ2-7, with 7 bases lining up with TRBD2. The CDR3 totals 15 residues. Unmatched junction bases numbered 9, after V lost 3 bases and J lost 3 bases. The germline CDR1 and CDR2 sequences are SGDLS and YYNGEE.

CDR3 nucleotide sequence: TGCGCCAGCAGAGGCGGGGGGGCGGATAATGAGCAGTTCTTC. It translates to CASRGGGADNEQFF. The chain is built from TRBV5-1 and TRBJ2-1; 9 bases are shared with TRBD2. Unmatched junction bases numbered 7, after V lost 5 bases and J lost 7 bases. The CDR3 runs to 14 residues. CDR1 and CDR2 (germline): SGHRS, YFSETQ.

In DNA, the CDR3 is TGTGCCAGCTCACTGGACAGCTTCCACGAGCAGTACTTC. Its protein product is CASSLDSFHEQYF. V usage is TRBV18 and J usage is TRBJ2-7; D is perhaps TRBD1 (6 bases). V was cut by 4 bases and J by 5 bases, with 12 bases left in between. The CDR3 spans 13 residues. Per the germline V gene, CDR1 is KGHSH and CDR2 is LQKENI.

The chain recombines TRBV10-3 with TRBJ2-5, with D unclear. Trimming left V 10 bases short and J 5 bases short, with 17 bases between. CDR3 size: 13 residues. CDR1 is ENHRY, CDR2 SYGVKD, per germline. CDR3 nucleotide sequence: TGTGCCACCGGAGCCGGAAGTGGGGAGACCCAGTACTTC. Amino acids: CATGAGSGETQYF.

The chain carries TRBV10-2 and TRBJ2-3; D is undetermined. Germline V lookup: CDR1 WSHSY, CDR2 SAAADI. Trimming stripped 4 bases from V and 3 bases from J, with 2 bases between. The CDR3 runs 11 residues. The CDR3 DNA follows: TGCGCCAGCAGTGCGACAGATACGCAGTATTTT. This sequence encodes CASSATDTQYF.

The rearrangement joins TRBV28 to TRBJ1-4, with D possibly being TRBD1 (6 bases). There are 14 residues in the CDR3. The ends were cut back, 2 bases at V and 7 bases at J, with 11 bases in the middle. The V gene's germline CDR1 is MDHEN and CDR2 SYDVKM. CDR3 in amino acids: CASSLQQGVEKLFF. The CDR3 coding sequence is TGTGCCAGCAGTTTACAACAGGGTGTTGAAAAACTGTTTTTT.

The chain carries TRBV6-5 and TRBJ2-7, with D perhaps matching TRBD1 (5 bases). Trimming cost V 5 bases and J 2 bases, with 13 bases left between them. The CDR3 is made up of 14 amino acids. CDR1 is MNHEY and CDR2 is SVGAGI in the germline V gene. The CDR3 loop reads CASSAEWGPYEQYF. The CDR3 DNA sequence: TGTGCCAGCAGTGCAGAATGGGGCCCCTACGAGCAGTACTTC.

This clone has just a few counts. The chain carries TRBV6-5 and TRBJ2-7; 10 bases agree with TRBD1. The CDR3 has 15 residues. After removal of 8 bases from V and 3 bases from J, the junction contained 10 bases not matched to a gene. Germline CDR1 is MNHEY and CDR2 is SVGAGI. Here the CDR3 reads CASSSPGQGIYEQYF. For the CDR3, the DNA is TGTGCCAGCTCCTCACCGGGACAGGGGATCTACGAGCAGTACTTC.

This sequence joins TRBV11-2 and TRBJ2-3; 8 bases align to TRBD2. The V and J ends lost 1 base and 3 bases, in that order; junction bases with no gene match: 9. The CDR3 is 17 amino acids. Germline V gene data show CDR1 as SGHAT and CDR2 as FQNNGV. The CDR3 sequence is CASSLGGVAGWTDTQYF. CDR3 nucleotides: TGTGCCAGCAGCTTAGGAGGTGTAGCGGGGTGGACAGATACGCAGTATTTT. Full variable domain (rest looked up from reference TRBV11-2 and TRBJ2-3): EAGVAQSPRYKIIEKRQSVAFWCNPISGHATLYWYQQILGQGPKLLIQFQNNGVVDDSQLPKDRFSAERLKGVDSTLKIQPAKLEDSAVYLCASSLGGVAGWTDTQYFGPGTRLTVL.

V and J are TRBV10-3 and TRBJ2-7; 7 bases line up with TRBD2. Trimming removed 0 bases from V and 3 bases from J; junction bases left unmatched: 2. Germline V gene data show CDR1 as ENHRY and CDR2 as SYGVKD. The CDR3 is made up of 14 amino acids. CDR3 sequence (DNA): TGTGCCATCAGTGAGTCACGGGGGGACTACGAGCAGTACTTC. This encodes CAISESRGDYEQYF.

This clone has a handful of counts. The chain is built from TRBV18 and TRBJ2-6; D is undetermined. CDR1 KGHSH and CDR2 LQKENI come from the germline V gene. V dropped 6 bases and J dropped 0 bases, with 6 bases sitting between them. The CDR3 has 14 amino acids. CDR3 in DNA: TGTGCCAGCTCCCTGAGCTCTGGGGCCAACGTCCTGACTTTC. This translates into CASSLSSGANVLTF.

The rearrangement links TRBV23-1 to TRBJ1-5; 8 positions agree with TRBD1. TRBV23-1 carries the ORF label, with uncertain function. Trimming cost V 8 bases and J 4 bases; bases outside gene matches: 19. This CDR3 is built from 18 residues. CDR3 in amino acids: CASPSKGTPDRANQPQHF. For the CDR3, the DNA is TGCGCCAGCCCAAGCAAAGGGACCCCGGACAGGGCGAATCAGCCCCAGCATTTT.

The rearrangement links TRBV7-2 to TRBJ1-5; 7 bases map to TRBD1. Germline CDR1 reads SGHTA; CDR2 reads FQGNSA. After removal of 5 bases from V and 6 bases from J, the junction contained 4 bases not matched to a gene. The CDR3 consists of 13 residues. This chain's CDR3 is CASSPDRFQPQHF. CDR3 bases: TGTGCCAGCAGCCCGGACAGGTTTCAGCCCCAGCATTTT.

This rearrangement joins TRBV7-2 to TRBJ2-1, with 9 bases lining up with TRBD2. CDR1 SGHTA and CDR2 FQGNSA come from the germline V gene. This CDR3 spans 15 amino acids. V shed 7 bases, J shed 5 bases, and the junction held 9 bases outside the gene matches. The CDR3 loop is CASTLRVAGDNEQFF. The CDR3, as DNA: TGTGCCAGCACCCTAAGAGTAGCGGGGGACAATGAGCAGTTCTTC.

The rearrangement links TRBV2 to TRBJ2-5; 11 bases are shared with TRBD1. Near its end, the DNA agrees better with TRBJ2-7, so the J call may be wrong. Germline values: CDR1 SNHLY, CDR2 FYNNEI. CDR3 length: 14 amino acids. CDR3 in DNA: TGTGCCAGCACCGGGACAGGGGGGCCCTACGAGCAGTACTTC. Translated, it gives CASTGTGGPYEQYF.

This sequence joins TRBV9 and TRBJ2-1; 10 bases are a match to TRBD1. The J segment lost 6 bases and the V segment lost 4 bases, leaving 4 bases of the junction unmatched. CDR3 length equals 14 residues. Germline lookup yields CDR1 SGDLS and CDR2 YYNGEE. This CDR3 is CASSPWDRGNEQFF. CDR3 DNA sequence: TGTGCCAGCAGCCCCTGGGACAGGGGCAATGAGCAGTTCTTC. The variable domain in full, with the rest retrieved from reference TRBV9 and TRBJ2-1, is DSGVTQTPKHLITATGQRVTLRCSPRSGDLSVYWYQQSLDQGLQFLIQYYNGEERAKGNILERFSAQQFPDLHSELNLSSLELGDSALYFCASSPWDRGNEQFFGPGTRLTVL.

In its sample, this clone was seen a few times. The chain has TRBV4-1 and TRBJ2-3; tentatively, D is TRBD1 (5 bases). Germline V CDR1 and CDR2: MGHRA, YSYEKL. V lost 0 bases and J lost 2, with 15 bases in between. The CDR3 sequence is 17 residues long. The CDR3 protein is CASSQDGGQGITDTQYF. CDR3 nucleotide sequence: TGCGCCAGCAGCCAAGATGGCGGCCAGGGAATCACAGATACGCAGTATTTT.

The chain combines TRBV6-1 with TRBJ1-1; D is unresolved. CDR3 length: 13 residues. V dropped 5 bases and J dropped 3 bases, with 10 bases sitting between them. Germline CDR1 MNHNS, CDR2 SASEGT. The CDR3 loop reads CASSSTRDTEAFF. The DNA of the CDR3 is TGTGCCAGCAGTTCTACCCGGGACACTGAAGCTTTCTTT.

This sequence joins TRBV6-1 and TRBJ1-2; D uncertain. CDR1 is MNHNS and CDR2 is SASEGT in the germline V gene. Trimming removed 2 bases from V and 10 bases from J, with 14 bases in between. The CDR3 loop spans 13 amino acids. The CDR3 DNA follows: TGTGCCAGCAGTGAATTCGGCGAGAGGGCCTACACCTTC. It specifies CASSEFGERAYTF.

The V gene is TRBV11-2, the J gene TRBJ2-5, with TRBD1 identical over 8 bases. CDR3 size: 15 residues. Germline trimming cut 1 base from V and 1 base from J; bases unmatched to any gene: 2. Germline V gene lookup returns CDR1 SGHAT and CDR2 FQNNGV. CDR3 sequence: CASSLGTGRQETQYF. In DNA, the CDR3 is TGTGCCAGCAGCTTAGGGACAGGGCGCCAAGAGACCCAGTACTTC.

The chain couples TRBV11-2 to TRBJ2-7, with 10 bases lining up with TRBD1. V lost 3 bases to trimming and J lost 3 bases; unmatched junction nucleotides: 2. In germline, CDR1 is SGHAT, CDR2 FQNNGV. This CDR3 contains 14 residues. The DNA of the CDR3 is TGTGCCAGCAGCTTGACAGGGGGCTTCTACGAGCAGTACTTC. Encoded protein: CASSLTGGFYEQYF.